These 10 T cell receptor beta chains were all obtained from the same sample, sequenced in a study of cytomegalovirus exposure and HLA in healthy donors. The PCR used 60 Vbeta and 13 Jbeta primers. TCRdb's table, derived via immunoSEQ multiplex PCR, lists solely in-frame clones and lacks some. Of 90,000 to 110,000 clones detected, around 80% appear once; the ten largest clones hold 6% to 7.5%. The specimen was PBMCs. The receptors here all came from a man aged 18 to 29 in good health and CMV-seronegative.

The gene calls are TRBV5-1 and TRBJ1-2, with D maybe TRBD1 (6 bases). V lost 3 bases, J lost 6 bases, and 15 bases lay in between. Germline CDR1 SGHRS, CDR2 YFSETQ. CDR3 length: 14 amino acids. CDR3 in DNA: TGCGCCAGCAGCTCTGATGTACAGGGCGATGGCTACACCTTC. Translation gives CASSSDVQGDGYTF.

V and J are TRBV6-5 and TRBJ2-7; tentatively, D is TRBD2 (6 bases). The V and J ends lost 4 bases and 1 base respectively, with 11 bases between them. CDR3 size: 14 residues. Germline V gene data show CDR1 as MNHEY and CDR2 as SVGAGI. The CDR3 reads CASSWAGSSYEQYF. The CDR3, as DNA: TGTGCCAGCAGTTGGGCGGGGTCATCCTACGAGCAGTACTTC.

The chain links TRBV7-9 to TRBJ1-2, with TRBD1 matching over 10 bases. The CDR3 contains 13 residues. CDR1 is SEHNR, CDR2 FQNEAQ, per germline (reference sequence). Trimming took 3 bases from V and 10 from J; bases not matched to a gene: 5. The CDR3 protein is CASSLGTGAHYTF. Here the CDR3 DNA reads TGTGCCAGCAGCTTGGGGACAGGGGCCCACTACACCTTC.

The J gene is TRBJ2-1, the V gene TRBV6-1; 7 nucleotides align to TRBD2. The CDR3 extends over 15 amino acids. The germline V gene has CDR1 MNHNS and CDR2 SASEGT. The ends lost 1 base at V and 5 bases at J; junction bases unmatched: 5. CDR3 nucleotide sequence: TGTGCCAGCAGTGAAGGCCTAGCGGTCCACAATGAGCAGTTCTTC. Translating it yields CASSEGLAVHNEQFF.

The chain links TRBV5-4 to TRBJ1-2; a possible D gene is TRBD1 (5 bases). CDR3 length equals 15 residues. In germline, CDR1 is SGHNT, CDR2 YYREEE (reference sequence). V lost 0 bases, J lost 8 bases, and 17 bases lay in between. CDR3 in amino acids: CASSLDWGVGKGYTF. CDR3 DNA: TGTGCCAGCAGCTTGGATTGGGGGGTTGGTAAAGGCTACACCTTC.

V gene TRBV18 combines with J gene TRBJ1-5, with 7 positions matching TRBD1. The CDR3 runs 14 residues. CDR1 is KGHSH, CDR2 LQKENI, per germline. The junction had 3 bases not matched to a gene; V was cut back by 2 bases and J by 5 bases. The CDR3 is CASSPGQVDQPQHF. Written as DNA, the CDR3 is TGTGCCAGCTCACCAGGACAGGTGGATCAGCCCCAGCATTTT.

The chain joins TRBV1 to TRBJ2-2; TRBD2, as called in the table, went unchecked against the DNA. TRBV1 is designated a pseudogene. The CDR3 runs to 14 residues. CDR3 nucleotides: TGCACCAGCAGACCGGGAGTATCCACCGGGGAGCTGTTTTTT. It codes for CTSRPGVSTGELFF.

The V and J genes are TRBV6-6 and TRBJ2-2; 7 nucleotides line up with TRBD2. This CDR3 has 15 residues. Trimming at V came to 6 bases and at J to 4 bases, leaving 8 bases not matched to a gene. The germline V gene has CDR1 MNHNY and CDR2 SVGAGI (reference sequence). Written as DNA, the CDR3 is TGTGCCAGCAGAGAACGTACTAGCGCCACCGGGGAGCTGTTTTTT. Translated, it gives CASRERTSATGELFF.

This clone was counted a single time. V gene TRBV5-5 combines with J gene TRBJ1-1; D unclear. Trimming cost V 0 bases and J 5 bases, with 5 bases left between them. Looked up from germline, CDR1 is SGHKS and CDR2 is YYEKEE (reference sequence). This CDR3 comprises 12 residues. As DNA, the CDR3 is TGTGCCAGCAGCTTGGCTTTGACTGAAGCTTTCTTT. This gives the protein CASSLALTEAFF.

CDR3 bases: TGTGCCGTTAGCGGCTCCTCCTACGAGCAGTACTTC. It translates to CAVSGSSYEQYF. The rearrangement links TRBV10-3 to TRBJ2-7; tentatively, D is TRBD2 (6 bases). The length of the CDR3 is 12 residues. V shed 11 bases and J shed 0 bases, with 11 bases lying between them. Germline V gene lookup returns CDR1 ENHRY and CDR2 SYGVKD.